This is a list of T cell receptor beta chains from one sample in a study of blood T cell repertoires in COVID-19. TCRdb's table, derived via immunoSEQ multiplex PCR, lists solely in-frame clones and lacks some. Of 150,000 or so clones detected, approximately 87% appear once; the ten largest clones hold about 4.6%. Sequencing used PBMCs or T cells enriched from blood (not recorded which). The source is a woman aged 45-60 years who had recovered from COVID-19. The CDR3 runs from the conserved cysteine through the conserved F or W. Each record gives: V gene, J gene, D gene, clone size, CDR3 protein, CDR3 DNA. D genes are given only for firm matches. Some rows have no size entry. The others give once, few or many, or a class for an expanded clone.

v_gene: TRBV5-6
j_gene: TRBJ1-1
d_gene: .
abundance: .
CDR3aa: CASSLLVGSTEAFF
CDR3nt: TGTGCCAGCAGCTTGCTGGTTGGGAGCACTGAAGCTTTCTTT

v_gene: TRBV5-6
j_gene: TRBJ1-5
d_gene: .
abundance: .
CDR3aa: CASSLDGGRQPQHF
CDR3nt: TGTGCCAGCAGCTTGGATGGAGGGCGTCAGCCCCAGCATTTT

v_gene: TRBV15
j_gene: TRBJ2-2
d_gene: TRBD2
abundance: .
CDR3aa: CATSRDIRLAGFGVTGELFF
CDR3nt: TGTGCCACCAGCAGAGATATTAGGCTAGCGGGGTTTGGTGTCACCGGGGAGCTGTTTTTT

v_gene: TRBV21-1
j_gene: TRBJ1-6
d_gene: .
abundance: .
CDR3aa: CASSKSGRGDSPLHF
CDR3nt: TGTGCCAGCAGCAAATCCGGCAGGGGGGATTCACCCCTCCACTTT

v_gene: TRBV6-5
j_gene: TRBJ2-1
d_gene: TRBD2
abundance: .
CDR3aa: CASSSGTSGNEQFF
CDR3nt: TGTGCCAGCAGTTCTGGGACTAGCGGAAATGAGCAGTTCTTC

v_gene: TRBV6-5
j_gene: TRBJ1-2
d_gene: .
abundance: .
CDR3aa: CASSSTVYGYTF
CDR3nt: TGTGCCAGCAGCTCAACAGTCTATGGCTACACCTTC

v_gene: TRBV28
j_gene: TRBJ1-6
d_gene: .
abundance: .
CDR3aa: CASTGGWPPGDSPLHF
CDR3nt: TGTGCCAGCACCGGTGGGTGGCCTCCCGGGGATTCACCCCTCCACTTT

v_gene: TRBV28
j_gene: TRBJ1-2
d_gene: .
abundance: .
CDR3aa: CASSSIKSSGYTF
CDR3nt: TGTGCCAGCAGTTCTATTAAGAGCTCTGGCTACACCTTC

v_gene: TRBV9
j_gene: TRBJ2-4
d_gene: TRBD1
abundance: .
CDR3aa: CASSVEGTGIAKNIQYF
CDR3nt: TGTGCCAGCAGCGTAGAAGGGACAGGGATCGCCAAAAACATTCAGTACTTC

v_gene: TRBV5-6
j_gene: TRBJ1-2
d_gene: .
abundance: many
CDR3aa: CASSLAGVDGYTF
CDR3nt: TGTGCCAGCAGCTTGGCCGGAGTCGATGGCTACACCTTC

v_gene: TRBV24-1
j_gene: TRBJ1-1
d_gene: .
abundance: .
CDR3aa: CATSDPREPQVLAFF
CDR3nt: TGTGCCACCAGTGATCCCAGAGAACCACAGGTTCTGGCTTTCTTT

v_gene: TRBV19
j_gene: TRBJ1-1
d_gene: .
abundance: .
CDR3aa: CASSFHREAFF
CDR3nt: TGTGCCAGTAGCTTTCACCGGGAAGCTTTCTTT

v_gene: TRBV13
j_gene: TRBJ1-1
d_gene: .
abundance: .
CDR3aa: CASSSRRGLIPEAFF
CDR3nt: TGTGCCAGCAGCTCCAGGCGGGGGTTGATCCCTGAAGCTTTCTTT

v_gene: TRBV29-1
j_gene: TRBJ2-3
d_gene: TRBD2
abundance: once
CDR3aa: CSVAGGTWGLAGGGVLGDTQYF
CDR3nt: TGCAGCGTTGCCGGGGGGACATGGGGACTAGCGGGAGGCGGCGTTCTCGGAGATACGCAGTATTTT

v_gene: TRBV5-1
j_gene: TRBJ1-2
d_gene: .
abundance: .
CDR3aa: CASSLAPGESYGYTF
CDR3nt: TGCGCCAGCAGCTTGGCGCCAGGGGAGAGCTATGGCTACACCTTC

v_gene: TRBV10-3
j_gene: TRBJ1-1
d_gene: TRBD1
abundance: few
CDR3aa: CAISESDRGNTEAFF
CDR3nt: TGTGCCATCAGTGAGTCGGACAGGGGGAACACTGAAGCTTTCTTT